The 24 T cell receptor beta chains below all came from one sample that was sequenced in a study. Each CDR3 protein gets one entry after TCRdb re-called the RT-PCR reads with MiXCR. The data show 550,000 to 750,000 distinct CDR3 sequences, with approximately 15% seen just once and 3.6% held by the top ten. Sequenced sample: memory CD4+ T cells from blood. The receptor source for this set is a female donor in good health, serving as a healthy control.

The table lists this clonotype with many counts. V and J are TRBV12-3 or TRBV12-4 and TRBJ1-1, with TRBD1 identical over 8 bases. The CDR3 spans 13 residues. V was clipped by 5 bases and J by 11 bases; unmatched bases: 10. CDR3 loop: CASSRQGQAGAFF. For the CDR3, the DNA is TGTGCCAGCAGTCGACAGGGGCAGGCGGGGGCTTTCTTT.

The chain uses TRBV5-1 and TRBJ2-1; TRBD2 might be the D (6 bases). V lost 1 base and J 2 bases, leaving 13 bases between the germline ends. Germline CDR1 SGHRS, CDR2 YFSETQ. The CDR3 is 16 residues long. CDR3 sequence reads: CASSLSGVSTYNEQFF. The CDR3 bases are TGCGCCAGCAGCTTGTCGGGAGTAAGCACCTACAATGAGCAGTTCTTC. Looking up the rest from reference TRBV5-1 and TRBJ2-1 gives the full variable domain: KAGVTQTPRYLIKTRGQQVTLSCSPISGHRSVSWYQQTPGQGLQFLFEYFSETQRNKGNFPGRFSGRQFSNSRSEMNVSTLELGDSALYLCASSLSGVSTYNEQFFGPGTRLTVL.

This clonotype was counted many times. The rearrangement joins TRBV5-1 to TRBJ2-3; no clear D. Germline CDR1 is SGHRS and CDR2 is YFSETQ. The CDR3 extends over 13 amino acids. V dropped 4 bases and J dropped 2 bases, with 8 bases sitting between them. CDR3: CASSKDHTDTQYF. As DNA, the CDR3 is TGCGCCAGCAGCAAGGACCACACAGATACGCAGTATTTT. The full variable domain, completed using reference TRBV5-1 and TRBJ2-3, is KAGVTQTPRYLIKTRGQQVTLSCSPISGHRSVSWYQQTPGQGLQFLFEYFSETQRNKGNFPGRFSGRQFSNSRSEMNVSTLELGDSALYLCASSKDHTDTQYFGPGTRLTVL.

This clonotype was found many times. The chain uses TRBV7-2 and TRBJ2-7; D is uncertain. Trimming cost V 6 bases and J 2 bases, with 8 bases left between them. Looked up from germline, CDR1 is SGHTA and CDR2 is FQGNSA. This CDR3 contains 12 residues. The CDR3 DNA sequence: TGTGCCAGCAGTTTGAGCACCTACGAGCAGTACTTC. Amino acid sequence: CASSLSTYEQYF.

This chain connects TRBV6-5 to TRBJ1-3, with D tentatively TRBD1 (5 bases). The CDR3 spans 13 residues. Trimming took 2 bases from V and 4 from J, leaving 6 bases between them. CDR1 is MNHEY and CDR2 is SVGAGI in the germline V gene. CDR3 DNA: TGTGCCAGCAGTTACCAGGGAGGAAACACCATATATTTT. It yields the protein CASSYQGGNTIYF.

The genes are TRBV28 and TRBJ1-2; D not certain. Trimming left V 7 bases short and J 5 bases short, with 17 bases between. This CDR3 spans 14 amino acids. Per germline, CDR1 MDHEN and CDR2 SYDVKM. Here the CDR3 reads CASTDPDSSYGYTF. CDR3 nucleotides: TGTGCCAGCACCGACCCGGACTCTTCTTATGGCTACACCTTC.

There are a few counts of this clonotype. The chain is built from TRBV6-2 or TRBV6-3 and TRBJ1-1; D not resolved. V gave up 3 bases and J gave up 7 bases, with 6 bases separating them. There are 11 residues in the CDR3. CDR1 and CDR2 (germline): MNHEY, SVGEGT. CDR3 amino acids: CASSYHGEAFF. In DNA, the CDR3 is TGTGCCAGCAGTTATCATGGTGAAGCTTTCTTT.

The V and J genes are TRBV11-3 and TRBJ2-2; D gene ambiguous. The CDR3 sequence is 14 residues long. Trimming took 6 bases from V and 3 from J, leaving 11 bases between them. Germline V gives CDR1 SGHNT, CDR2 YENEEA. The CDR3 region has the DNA TGTGCCAGCAGGGCATACGAGGACACCGGGGAGCTGTTTTTT. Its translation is CASRAYEDTGELFF.

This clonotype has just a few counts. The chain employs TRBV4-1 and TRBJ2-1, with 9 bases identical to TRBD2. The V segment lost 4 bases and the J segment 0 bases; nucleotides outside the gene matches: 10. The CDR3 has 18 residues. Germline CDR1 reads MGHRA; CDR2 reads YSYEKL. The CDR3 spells CASSRRWSGGSSYNEQFF. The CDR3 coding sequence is TGCGCCAGCAGCCGGCGATGGAGCGGGGGGAGCTCCTACAATGAGCAGTTCTTC.

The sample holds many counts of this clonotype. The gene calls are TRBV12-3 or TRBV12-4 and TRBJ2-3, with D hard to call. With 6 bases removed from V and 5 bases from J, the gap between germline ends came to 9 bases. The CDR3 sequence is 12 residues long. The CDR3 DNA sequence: TGTGCCAGCAGGCGATCCGGAGATACGCAGTATTTT. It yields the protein CASRRSGDTQYF.

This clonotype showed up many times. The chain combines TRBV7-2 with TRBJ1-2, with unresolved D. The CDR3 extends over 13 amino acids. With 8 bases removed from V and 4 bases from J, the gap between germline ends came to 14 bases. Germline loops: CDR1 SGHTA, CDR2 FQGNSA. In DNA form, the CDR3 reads TGTGCCAGCCGAACCGGGCCGCTCTATGGCTACACCTTC. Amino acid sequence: CASRTGPLYGYTF.

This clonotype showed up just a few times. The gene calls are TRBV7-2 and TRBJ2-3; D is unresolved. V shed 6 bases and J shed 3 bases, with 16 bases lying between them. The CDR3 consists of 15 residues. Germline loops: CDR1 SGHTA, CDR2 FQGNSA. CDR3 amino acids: CASRPPGEMTDTQYF. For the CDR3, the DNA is TGTGCCAGCAGACCTCCCGGCGAAATGACAGATACGCAGTATTTT.

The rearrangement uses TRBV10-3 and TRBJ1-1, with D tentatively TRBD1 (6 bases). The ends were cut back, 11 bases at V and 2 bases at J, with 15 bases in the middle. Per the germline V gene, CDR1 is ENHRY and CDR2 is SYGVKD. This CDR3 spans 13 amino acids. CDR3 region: CASTGAENTEAFF. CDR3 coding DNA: TGTGCCTCGACAGGAGCTGAAAACACTGAAGCTTTCTTT.

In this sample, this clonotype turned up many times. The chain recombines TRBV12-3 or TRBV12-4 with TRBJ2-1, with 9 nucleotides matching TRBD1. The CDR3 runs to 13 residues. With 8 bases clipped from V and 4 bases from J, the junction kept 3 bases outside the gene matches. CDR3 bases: TGTGCCAGCGAACAGGGGGCTTACAATGAGCAGTTCTTC. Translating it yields CASEQGAYNEQFF.

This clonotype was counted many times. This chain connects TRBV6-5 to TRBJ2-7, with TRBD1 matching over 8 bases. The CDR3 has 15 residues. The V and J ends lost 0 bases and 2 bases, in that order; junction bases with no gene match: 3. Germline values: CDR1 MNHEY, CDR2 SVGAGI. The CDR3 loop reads CASSYSATGAYEQYF. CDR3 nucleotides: TGTGCCAGCAGTTACTCCGCGACAGGGGCCTACGAGCAGTACTTC.

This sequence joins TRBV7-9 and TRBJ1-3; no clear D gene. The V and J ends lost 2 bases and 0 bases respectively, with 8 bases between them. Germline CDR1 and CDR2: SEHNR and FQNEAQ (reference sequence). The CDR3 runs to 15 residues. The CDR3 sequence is CASSLRLSSGNTIYF. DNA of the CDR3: TGTGCCAGCAGCTTAAGGCTGAGCTCTGGAAACACCATATATTTT.

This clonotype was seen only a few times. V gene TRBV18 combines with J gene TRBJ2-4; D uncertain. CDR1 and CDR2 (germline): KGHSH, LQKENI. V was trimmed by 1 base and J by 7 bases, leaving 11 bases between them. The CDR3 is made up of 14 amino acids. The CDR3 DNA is TGTGCCAGCTCACCACAGGGCGTGGGGAACATTCAGTACTTC. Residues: CASSPQGVGNIQYF.

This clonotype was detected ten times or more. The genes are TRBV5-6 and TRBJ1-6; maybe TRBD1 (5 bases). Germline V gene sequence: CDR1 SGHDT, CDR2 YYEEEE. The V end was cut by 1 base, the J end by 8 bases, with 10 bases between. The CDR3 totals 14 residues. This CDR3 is CASSLRGIDSPLHF. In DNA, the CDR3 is TGTGCCAGCAGCTTGCGGGGGATTGATTCACCCCTCCACTTT.

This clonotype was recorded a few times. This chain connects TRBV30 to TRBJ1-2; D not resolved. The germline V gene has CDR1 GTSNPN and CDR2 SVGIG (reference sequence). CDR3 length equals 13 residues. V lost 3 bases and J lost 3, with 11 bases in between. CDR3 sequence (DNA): TGTGCCTGGAGCGCCCATTGGTACTATGGCTACACCTTC. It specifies CAWSAHWYYGYTF.

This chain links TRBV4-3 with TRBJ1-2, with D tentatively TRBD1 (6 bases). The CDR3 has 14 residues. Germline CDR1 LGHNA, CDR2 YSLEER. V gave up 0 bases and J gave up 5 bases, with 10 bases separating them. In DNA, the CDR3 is TGCGCCAGCAGCCAAGATTCAGGGGTTTATGGCTACACCTTC. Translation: CASSQDSGVYGYTF.

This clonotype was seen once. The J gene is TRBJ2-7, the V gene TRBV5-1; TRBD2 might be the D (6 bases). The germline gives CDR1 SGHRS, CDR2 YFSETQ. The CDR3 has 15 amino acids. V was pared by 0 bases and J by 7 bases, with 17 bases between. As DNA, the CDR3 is TGCGCCAGCAGCTTGGGGGTGGGAGGCCCCCCTGAGCAGTACTTC. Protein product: CASSLGVGGPPEQYF.

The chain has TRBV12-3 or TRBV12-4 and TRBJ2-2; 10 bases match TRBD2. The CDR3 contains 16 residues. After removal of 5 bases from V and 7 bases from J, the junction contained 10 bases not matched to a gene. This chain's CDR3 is CASSQRTSGHIGELFF. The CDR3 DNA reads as TGTGCCAGCAGTCAGAGGACTAGCGGACACATCGGGGAGCTGTTTTTT.

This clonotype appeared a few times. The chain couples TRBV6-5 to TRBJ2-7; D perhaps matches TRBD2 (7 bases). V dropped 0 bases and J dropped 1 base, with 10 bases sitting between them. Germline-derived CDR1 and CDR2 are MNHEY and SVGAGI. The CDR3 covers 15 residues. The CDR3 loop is CASSYSRGGSYEQYF. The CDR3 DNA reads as TGTGCCAGCAGTTACTCGAGGGGGGGATCCTACGAGCAGTACTTC.

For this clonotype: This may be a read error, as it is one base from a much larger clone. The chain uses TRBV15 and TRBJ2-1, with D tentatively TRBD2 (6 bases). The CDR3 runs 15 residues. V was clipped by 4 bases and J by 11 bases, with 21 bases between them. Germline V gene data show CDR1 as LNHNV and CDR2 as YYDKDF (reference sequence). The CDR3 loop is CATSIQAGTPSKQFF. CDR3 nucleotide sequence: TGTGCCACCAGCATCCAAGCCGGGACTCCATCCAAGCAGTTCTTC.